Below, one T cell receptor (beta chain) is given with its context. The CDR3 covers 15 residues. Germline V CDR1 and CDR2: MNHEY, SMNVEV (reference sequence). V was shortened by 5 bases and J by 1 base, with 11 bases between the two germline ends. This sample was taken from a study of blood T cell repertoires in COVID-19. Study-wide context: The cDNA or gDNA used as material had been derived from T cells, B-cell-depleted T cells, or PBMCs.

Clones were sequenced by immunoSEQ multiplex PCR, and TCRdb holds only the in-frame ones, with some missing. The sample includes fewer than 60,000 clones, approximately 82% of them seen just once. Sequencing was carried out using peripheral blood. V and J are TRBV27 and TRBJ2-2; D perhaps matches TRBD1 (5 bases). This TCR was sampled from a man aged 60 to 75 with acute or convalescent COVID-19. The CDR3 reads CASSPQGLNTGELFF. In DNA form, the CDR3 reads TGTGCCAGCAGTCCCCAGGGCTTGAACACCGGGGAGCTGTTTTTT.